Listed below are T cell receptor beta chains from one sample, sequenced in a study of regulatory T cells in long-lasting Graves disease. From the multiplex PCR reads, TCRdb called clonotypes with MiXCR, one entry per CDR3 protein. The data show around 460,000 distinct CDR3 sequences, 20% to 25% seen once. The sample consisted of peripheral blood mononuclear cells (PBMCs), taken when the disease was refractory, from a patient treated with antithyroid drugs. The receptors derive from a female donor with Graves disease. The CDR3 runs from the conserved cysteine through the conserved F or W.

TRBJ1-6 | TRBV12-3/TRBV12-4 | CASSDTRNSPLHF
TRBJ2-5 | TRBV28 | CASIPGSQRETQYF
TRBJ2-2 | TRBV7-3 | CASSLMGQGSTGELFF
TRBJ1-5 | TRBV28 | CASSLGLWGGVNLSNQPQHF
TRBJ2-7 | TRBV20-1 | CSARFLLITGQGPYEQYF
TRBJ2-2 | TRBV29-1 | CSFQQGDTGELFF
TRBJ2-5 | TRBV7-8 | CASRHGESPQETQYF
TRBJ2-7 | TRBV28 | CASSLADRAYEQYF
TRBJ1-2 | TRBV5-6 | CASRRQGRTEPYGYTF
TRBJ2-1 | TRBV11-3 | CASSRMTSGPSHNEQFF
TRBJ2-2 | TRBV6-1 | CASSEAGATGELFF
TRBJ2-7 | TRBV5-5 | CASSLEPGRTYEQYF
TRBJ1-1 | TRBV3-1 | CASSQDVWTGEAFF
TRBJ1-6 | TRBV12-3/TRBV12-4 | CASSSGTGSSYNSPLHF
TRBJ2-5 | TRBV30 | CAWKSGVQETQYF
TRBJ2-5 | TRBV10-3 | CAISGRQGAFDQETQYF
TRBJ2-7 | TRBV29-1 | CSVDPGQGSYEQYF
TRBJ1-5 | TRBV7-8 | CASRPGTVSNQPQHF
TRBJ2-5 | TRBV12-3/TRBV12-4 | CASSLGVYQETQYF
TRBJ2-5 | TRBV20-1 | CSARTGGEETQYF
TRBJ1-1 | TRBV7-2 | CASSPLGGENTEAFF
TRBJ1-5 | TRBV6-1 | CASSEPLRNDRSNQPQHF
TRBJ1-1 | TRBV6-2/TRBV6-3 | CASSYGASGFNPEAFF
TRBJ2-7 | TRBV9 | CASSIHPDRSYEQYF